The source of this T cell receptor (beta chain) is a study of cytomegalovirus exposure and HLA in healthy donors. In the study overall: Researchers found that less than 90% of about 400 genotyped donors fell within the Caucasian-associated ancestry cluster. Study-wide results and limits: Earlier analysis looked at TCR beta V segments, and most were productive about 87% or about 30% of the time. Sequencing depth roughly uniform across donors was assumed in presence/absence analyses.

The PCR used 60 Vbeta and 13 Jbeta primers. Sequencing used immunoSEQ multiplex PCR; TCRdb keeps in-frame clones, though not all of them. The sample records 150,000 to 200,000 clones, 80% being singletons. On this clone itself: The antigen remains unidentified.

Sampled while nominally healthy, donors likely had unrecorded immune exposures. This TCR derives from a man aged 25-40 years in good health and CMV-seronegative. The material sequenced was PBMCs.

CDR3 amino acids: CASSFSENTEAFF. Written as DNA, the CDR3 is TGTGCCAGCAGTTTTTCAGAGAACACTGAAGCTTTCTTT. The rearrangement uses TRBV27 and TRBJ1-1, with D unclear. V was shortened by 3 bases and J by 1 base, with 6 bases between the two germline ends. This CDR3 comprises 13 residues. Germline lookup yields CDR1 MNHEY and CDR2 SMNVEV (reference sequence).